The present entry profiles one T cell receptor beta chain with its context. Its specificity is unknown. This specimen includes other DNA sequences encoding the same CDR3. The CDR3 extends over 13 amino acids. CDR1 and CDR2 from the germline V gene are SGHRS and YFSETQ. The V and J ends lost 4 bases and 4 bases respectively, with 9 bases between them. This sample is part of a study of shared clonotypes between healthy human individuals. Study details: Researchers assigned three CD4 naive, three CD4 memory, two CD8 naive and one CD8 memory plate to each donor.

The authors split each subset's genomic DNA evenly across several immunoSEQ plates. As handled by the study authors: ImmunoSEQ yielded junction-only sequences lacking quality scores, so filtering differed. Method: immunoSEQ multiplex PCR; TCRdb's copy keeps in-frame clones and lacks some. V, J and clone size reflect that table, while D and trimming were determined from the DNA. The table includes more than 550,000 clones, just under 75% detected once. Points from the study as a whole: The study found lower generation probabilities in non-shared clonotypes than in those shared by all four donors.

This sequence originates from a woman aged 25 to 39 in good health. The sequencing input was memory CD4+ T cells sorted from blood. Subset indicated: CD45RA-negative fraction. The chain uses TRBV5-1 and TRBJ1-5; maybe TRBD1 (6 bases). The CDR3 sequence: CASSPQGNQPQHF. CDR3 bases: TGCGCCAGCAGCCCCCAGGGGAATCAGCCCCAGCATTTT.